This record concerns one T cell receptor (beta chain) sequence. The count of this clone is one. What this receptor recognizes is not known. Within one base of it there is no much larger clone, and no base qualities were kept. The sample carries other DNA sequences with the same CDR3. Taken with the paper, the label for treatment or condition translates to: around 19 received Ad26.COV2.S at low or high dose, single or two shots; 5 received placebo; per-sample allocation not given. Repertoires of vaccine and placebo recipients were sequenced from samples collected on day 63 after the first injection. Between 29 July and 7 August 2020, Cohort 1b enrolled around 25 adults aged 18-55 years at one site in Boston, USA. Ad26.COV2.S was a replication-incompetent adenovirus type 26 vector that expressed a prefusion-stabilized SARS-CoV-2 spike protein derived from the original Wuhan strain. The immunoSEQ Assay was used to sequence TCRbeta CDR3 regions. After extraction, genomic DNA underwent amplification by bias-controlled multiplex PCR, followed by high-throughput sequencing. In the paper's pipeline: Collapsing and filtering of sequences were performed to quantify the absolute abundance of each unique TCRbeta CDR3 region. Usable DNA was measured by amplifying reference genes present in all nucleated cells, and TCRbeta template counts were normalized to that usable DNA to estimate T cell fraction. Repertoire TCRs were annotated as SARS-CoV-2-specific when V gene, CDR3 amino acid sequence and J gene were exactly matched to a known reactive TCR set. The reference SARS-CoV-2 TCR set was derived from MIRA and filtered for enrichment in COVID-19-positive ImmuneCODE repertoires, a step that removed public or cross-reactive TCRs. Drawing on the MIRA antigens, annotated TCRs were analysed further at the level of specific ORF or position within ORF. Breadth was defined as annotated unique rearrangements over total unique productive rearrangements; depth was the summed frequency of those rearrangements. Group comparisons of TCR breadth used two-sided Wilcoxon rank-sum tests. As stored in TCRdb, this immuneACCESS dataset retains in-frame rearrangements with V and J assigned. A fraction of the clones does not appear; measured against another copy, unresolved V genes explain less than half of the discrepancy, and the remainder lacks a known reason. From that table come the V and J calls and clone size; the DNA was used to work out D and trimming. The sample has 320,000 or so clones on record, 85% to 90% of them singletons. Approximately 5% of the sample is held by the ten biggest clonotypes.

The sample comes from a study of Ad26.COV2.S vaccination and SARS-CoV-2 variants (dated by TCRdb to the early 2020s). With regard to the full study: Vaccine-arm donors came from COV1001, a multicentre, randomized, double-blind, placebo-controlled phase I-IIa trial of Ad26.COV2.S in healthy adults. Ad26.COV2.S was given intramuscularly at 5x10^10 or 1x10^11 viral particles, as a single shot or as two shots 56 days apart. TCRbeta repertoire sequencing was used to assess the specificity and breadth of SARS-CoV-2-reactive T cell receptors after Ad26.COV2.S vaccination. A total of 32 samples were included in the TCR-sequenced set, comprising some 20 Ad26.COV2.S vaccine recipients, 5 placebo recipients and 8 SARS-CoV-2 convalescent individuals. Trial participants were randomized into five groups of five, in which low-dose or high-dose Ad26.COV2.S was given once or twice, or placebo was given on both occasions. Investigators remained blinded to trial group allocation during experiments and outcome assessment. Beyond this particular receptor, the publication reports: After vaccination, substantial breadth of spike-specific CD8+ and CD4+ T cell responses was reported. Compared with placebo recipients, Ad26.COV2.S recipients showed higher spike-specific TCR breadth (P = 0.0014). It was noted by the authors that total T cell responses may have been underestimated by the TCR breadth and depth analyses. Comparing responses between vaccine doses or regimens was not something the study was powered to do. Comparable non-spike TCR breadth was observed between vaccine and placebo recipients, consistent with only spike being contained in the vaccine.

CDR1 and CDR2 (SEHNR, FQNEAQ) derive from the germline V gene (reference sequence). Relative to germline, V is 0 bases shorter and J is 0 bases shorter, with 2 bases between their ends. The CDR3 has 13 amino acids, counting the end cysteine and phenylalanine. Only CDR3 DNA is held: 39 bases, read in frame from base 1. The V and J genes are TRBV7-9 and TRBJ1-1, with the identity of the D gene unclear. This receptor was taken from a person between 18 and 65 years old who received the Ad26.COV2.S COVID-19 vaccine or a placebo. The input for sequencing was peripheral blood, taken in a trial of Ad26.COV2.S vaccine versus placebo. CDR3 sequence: CASSLALNTEAFF. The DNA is TGTGCCAGCAGCTTAGCGCTGAACACTGAAGCTTTCTTT.